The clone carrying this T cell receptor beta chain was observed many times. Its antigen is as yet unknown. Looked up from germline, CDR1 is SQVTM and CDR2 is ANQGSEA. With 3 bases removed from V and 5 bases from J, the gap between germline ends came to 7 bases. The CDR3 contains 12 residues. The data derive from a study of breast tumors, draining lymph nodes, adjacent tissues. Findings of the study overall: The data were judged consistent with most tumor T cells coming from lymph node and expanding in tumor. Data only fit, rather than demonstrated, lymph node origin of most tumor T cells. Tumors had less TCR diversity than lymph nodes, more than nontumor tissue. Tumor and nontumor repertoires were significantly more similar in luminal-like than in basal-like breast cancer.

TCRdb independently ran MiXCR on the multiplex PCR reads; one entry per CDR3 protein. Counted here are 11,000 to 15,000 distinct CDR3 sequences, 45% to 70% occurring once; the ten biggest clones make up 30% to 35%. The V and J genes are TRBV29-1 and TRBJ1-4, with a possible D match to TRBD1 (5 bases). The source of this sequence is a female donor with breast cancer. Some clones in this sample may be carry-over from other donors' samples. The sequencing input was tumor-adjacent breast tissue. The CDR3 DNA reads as TGCAGCGTTGACGGGGCCAATGAAAAACTGTTTTTT. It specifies CSVDGANEKLFF.